This T cell receptor beta chain was sequenced in a study of blood T cell repertoires in COVID-19. The overall study: Sample material is recorded as cDNA or gDNA derived from T cells, B-cell-depleted T cells, or PBMCs.

Profiled with immunoSEQ multiplex PCR; TCRdb holds only in-frame clones, not every one. The sample has some 270,000 clones, 70% to 90% seen once. Germline-derived CDR1 and CDR2 are SGHDN and FVKESK. V was trimmed by 4 bases and J by 5 bases, leaving 14 bases between them. This CDR3 comprises 14 residues. The study drew participants aged roughly 18 to 89 years from 20 to 30 US areas. Cohort allocation depended upon clinical history that participants reported. Symptom resolution, clearance, or two negative PCRs marked the recovered donors of Cohort 3. The sample comprised PBMCs or T cells enriched from blood (not recorded which). This clonotype originated in a woman aged 25-40 years who had recovered from COVID-19. The rearrangement joins TRBV14 to TRBJ1-1, with TRBD1 as a possible D gene (5 bases). CDR3 loop: CASSLAGVGTEAFF. CDR3 sequence (DNA): TGTGCCAGCAGCCTAGCGGGGGTGGGTACTGAAGCTTTCTTT.